The next 3 T cell receptor beta chains were all read from a single sample in a study of cytomegalovirus exposure and HLA in healthy donors. Both 60 Vbeta primers and 13 Jbeta primers went into the PCR. The table came from immunoSEQ multiplex PCR; TCRdb's copy has only in-frame clones and leaves some out. Among about 140,000 clones listed, approximately 80% were seen once. Sequencing used PBMCs. These receptors were taken from a man aged 25-40 years in good health and CMV-seronegative.

The chain recombines TRBV6-5 with TRBJ1-1; possibly TRBD1 for D (6 bases). V gave up 6 bases and J gave up 6 bases, with 11 bases separating them. Germline lookup yields CDR1 MNHEY and CDR2 SVGAGI. The CDR3 is made up of 12 amino acids. As DNA, the CDR3 is TGTGCCAGCAGAACAGGGAGGGCTGAAGCTTTCTTT. Translated: CASRTGRAEAFF.

The rearrangement links TRBV28 to TRBJ1-3, with 9 bases matching TRBD1. The V and J ends lost 2 bases and 8 bases, in that order; junction bases with no gene match: 7. There are 15 residues in the CDR3. The germline V gene encodes CDR1 MDHEN and CDR2 SYDVKM. The CDR3 sequence: CASSLPGQGSYTIYF. The CDR3 region has the DNA TGTGCCAGCAGTTTACCGGGACAGGGATCCTACACCATATATTTT.

The gene calls are TRBV6-4 and TRBJ2-3; 9 bases are shared with TRBD2. V lost 0 bases to trimming and J lost 2 bases; unmatched junction nucleotides: 3. Germline-derived CDR1 and CDR2 are MRHNA and SNTAGT. This CDR3 spans 16 amino acids. CDR3 coding DNA: TGTGCCAGCAGTGACTCTGCGGGGGGGGTCACAGATACGCAGTATTTT. Its translation: CASSDSAGGVTDTQYF.